This T cell receptor beta chain was captured in a study of blood T cell repertoires in COVID-19. Turning to the study itself: PBMCs, B-cell-depleted T cells, or T cells provided the cDNA or gDNA that made up the material.

Sequencing used immunoSEQ multiplex PCR; TCRdb keeps in-frame clones, though not all of them. The sample carries more than 25,000 clones, 70% to 85% recorded once. The CDR3 has 14 amino acids. V lost 5 bases, J lost 4 bases, and 9 bases lay in between. Germline lookup yields CDR1 SGHVS and CDR2 FNYEAQ. The chain couples TRBV7-6 to TRBJ1-6; tentatively, D is TRBD1 (5 bases). The sequence was obtained from an elderly woman with acute or convalescent COVID-19. Source material: peripheral blood. CDR3 nucleotides: TGTGCCAGCAGCCCGGGACTATATAATTCACCCCTCCACTTT. Residues: CASSPGLYNSPLHF. Full variable domain (missing parts from reference TRBV7-6 and TRBJ1-6): GAGVSQSPRYKVTKRGQDVALRCDPISGHVSLYWYRQALGQGPEFLTYFNYEAQQDKSGLPNDRFSAERPEGSISTLTIQRTEQRDSAMYRCASSPGLYNSPLHFGNGTRLTVT.